This T cell receptor beta chain was profiled in a study of T-cell memory formation after mild COVID-19. Notes on the study in general: Largely, contracting CD4+ clones fell within CM and EM, and contracting CD8+ clones within EMRA.

A single record per CDR3 protein comes from TCRdb applying MiXCR to the 5' RACE reads. The sample consists of over 130,000 distinct CDR3 sequences, more than 13% of them appearing once. This clonotype was counted between two and nine times. The antigen is not known. This clonotype was obtained from an adult woman who had mild COVID-19 (a few samples of this study predate the infection). Cell type and time point are not known. Material for sequencing was PBMCs or a T cell subset sorted from them (not recorded which).

The CDR3 nucleotides are TGTGCCAGCAGCCACGGGAGGGGAGAGACCCAGTACTTC. It is translated as CASSHGRGETQYF. The chain has TRBV7-8 and TRBJ2-5, with 8 bases that match TRBD2. CDR1 and CDR2 (germline): SGHVS, FQNEAQ. The CDR3 totals 13 residues. J gave up 4 bases and V 5 bases, and 3 bases lay outside the gene matches.